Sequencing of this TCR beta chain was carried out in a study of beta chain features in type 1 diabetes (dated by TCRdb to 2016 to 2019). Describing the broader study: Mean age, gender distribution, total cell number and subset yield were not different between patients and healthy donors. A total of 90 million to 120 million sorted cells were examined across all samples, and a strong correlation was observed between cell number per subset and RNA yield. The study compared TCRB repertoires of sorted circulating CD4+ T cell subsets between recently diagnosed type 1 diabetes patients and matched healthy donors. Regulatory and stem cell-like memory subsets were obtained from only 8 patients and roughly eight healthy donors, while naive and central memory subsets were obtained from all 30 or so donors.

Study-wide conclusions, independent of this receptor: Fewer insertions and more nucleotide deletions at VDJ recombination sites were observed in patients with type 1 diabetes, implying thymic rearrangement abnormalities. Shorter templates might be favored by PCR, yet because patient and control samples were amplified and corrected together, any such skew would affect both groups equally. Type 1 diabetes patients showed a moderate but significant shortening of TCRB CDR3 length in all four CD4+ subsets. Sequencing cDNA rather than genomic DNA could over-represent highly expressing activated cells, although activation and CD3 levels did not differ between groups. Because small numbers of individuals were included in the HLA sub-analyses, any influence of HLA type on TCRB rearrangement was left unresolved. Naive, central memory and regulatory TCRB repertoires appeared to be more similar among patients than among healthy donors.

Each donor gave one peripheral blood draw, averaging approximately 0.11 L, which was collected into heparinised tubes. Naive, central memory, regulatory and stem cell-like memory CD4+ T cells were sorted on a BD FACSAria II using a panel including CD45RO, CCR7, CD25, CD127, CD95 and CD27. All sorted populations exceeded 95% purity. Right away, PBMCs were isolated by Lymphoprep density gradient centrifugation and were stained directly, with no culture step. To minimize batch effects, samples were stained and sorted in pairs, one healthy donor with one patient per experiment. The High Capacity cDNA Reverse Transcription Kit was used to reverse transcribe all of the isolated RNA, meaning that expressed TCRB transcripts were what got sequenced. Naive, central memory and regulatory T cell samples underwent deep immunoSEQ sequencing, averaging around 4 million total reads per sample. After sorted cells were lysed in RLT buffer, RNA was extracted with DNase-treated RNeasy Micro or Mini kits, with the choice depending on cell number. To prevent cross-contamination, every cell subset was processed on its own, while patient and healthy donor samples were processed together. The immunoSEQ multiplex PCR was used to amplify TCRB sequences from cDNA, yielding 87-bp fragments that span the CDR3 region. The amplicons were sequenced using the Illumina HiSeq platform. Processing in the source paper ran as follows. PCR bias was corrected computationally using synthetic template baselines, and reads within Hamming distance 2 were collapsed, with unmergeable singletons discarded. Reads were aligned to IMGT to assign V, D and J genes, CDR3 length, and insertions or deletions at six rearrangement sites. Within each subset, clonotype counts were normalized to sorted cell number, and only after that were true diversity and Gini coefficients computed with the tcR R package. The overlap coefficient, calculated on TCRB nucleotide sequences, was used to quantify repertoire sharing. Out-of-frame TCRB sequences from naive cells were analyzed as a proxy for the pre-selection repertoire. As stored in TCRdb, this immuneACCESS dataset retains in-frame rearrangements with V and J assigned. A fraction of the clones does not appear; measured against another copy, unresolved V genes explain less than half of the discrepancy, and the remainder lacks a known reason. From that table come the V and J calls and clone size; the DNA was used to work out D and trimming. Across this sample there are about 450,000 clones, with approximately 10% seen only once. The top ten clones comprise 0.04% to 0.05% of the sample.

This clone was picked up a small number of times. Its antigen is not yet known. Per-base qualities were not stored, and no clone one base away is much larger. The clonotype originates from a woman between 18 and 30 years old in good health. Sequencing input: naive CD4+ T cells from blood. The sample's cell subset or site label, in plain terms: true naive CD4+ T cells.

The CDR3 protein is CASSPRGGETQYF. Read as DNA, the sequence is TGTGCCAGCAGCCCCCGGGGCGGGGAGACCCAGTACTTC. The chain is made from TRBV5-6 and TRBJ2-5; the D segment may tentatively be TRBD1 or TRBD2, each giving 5 matched bases. The germline V gene encodes CDR1 SGHDT and CDR2 YYEEEE. The V and J ends are trimmed by 4 bases and 5 bases, leaving 12 bases between them. From the cysteine through the phenylalanine, the CDR3 covers 13 amino acids. Only CDR3 DNA is held: 39 bases, read in frame from base 1.